This is a list of T cell receptor beta chains from one sample in a study of post-analysis software for immune sequencing data. TCRdb used MiXCR to reprocess the PCR reads, holding one entry per CDR3 protein. This repertoire shows about 430,000 distinct CDR3 sequences, more than 30% found once; its top ten account for approximately 7.7%. The sample was blood. Source of these receptors: a girl aged 2 to 10 with multiple sclerosis. Each CDR3 is given with its conserved first and last residue. A D gene is named only where the DNA matches it firmly. Clone size is shown for a subset of rows, as once, few, many or a class of expanded clone.

>TRBJ1-2|TRBV11-2|TRBD1|-
TGTGCCAGCAGCTTCGGACAGGGATTATACTATGGCTACACCTTC
CASSFGQGLYYGYTF
>TRBJ1-4|TRBV4-1|TRBD1|-
TGCGCCAGCAGCGACAGGGGGCTGGACGAAAAACTGTTTTTT
CASSDRGLDEKLFF
>TRBJ2-1|TRBV9|-|-
TGTGCCAGCAGCGAGACACGGAGGAGCTCCTACAATGAGCAGTTCTTC
CASSETRRSSYNEQFF
>TRBJ2-7|TRBV5-1|TRBD1|many
TGCGCCAGCTCCGGGACAGGGTACATCGGGCAGTACTTC
CASSGTGYIGQYF
>TRBJ2-7|TRBV28|-|-
TGTGCCAGCAGTACATGGGACGGCACCTACGAGCAGTACTTC
CASSTWDGTYEQYF
>TRBJ1-5|TRBV20-1|-|once
TGCAGTGCTAGATACAGCACCACTAGCAATCAGCCCCAGCATTTT
CSARYSTTSNQPQHF
>TRBJ2-7|TRBV2|TRBD1|-
TGTGCCAGCAGGGACCCCCGGACAGGGTACGAGCAGTACTTC
CASRDPRTGYEQYF
>TRBJ2-7|TRBV4-3|-|few
TGCGCCAGCAGCCAAGAGGGCAGGGAGGACTACGAGCAGTACTTC
CASSQEGREDYEQYF
>TRBJ1-1|TRBV20-1|-|-
TGCAGTGCTAGAGACAGACAGAGGGGAAGGACTGAAGCTTTCTTT
CSARDRQRGRTEAFF
>TRBJ1-1|TRBV18|-|-
TGTGCCAGCTCACTGTCCGGGGGGGGGCTGGCTGAAGCTTTCTTT
CASSLSGGGLAEAFF
>TRBJ1-2|TRBV11-2|TRBD1|-
TGTGCCAGCAGCACCCTCTCTGGGACAGAACCCTATGGCTACACCTTC
CASSTLSGTEPYGYTF
>TRBJ2-5|TRBV28|TRBD1|few
TGTGCCAGCAGTTCCCACAGGGACAGGGGGGTTTTGGTCACCCAGTACTTC
CASSSHRDRGVLVTQYF
>TRBJ1-2|TRBV7-3|-|-
TGTGCCAGCAGCTTAATGGGCTCTCCAAATGGCTACACCTTC
CASSLMGSPNGYTF
>TRBJ2-7|TRBV6-1|-|-
TGTGCCAGCAGTGTCGGTGTGTCAGCTGGCGAGCAGTACTTC
CASSVGVSAGEQYF
>TRBJ2-7|TRBV20-1|-|-
TGCAGTGCTAGAGGTGGAGGCTACTCCTACGAGCAGTACTTC
CSARGGGYSYEQYF